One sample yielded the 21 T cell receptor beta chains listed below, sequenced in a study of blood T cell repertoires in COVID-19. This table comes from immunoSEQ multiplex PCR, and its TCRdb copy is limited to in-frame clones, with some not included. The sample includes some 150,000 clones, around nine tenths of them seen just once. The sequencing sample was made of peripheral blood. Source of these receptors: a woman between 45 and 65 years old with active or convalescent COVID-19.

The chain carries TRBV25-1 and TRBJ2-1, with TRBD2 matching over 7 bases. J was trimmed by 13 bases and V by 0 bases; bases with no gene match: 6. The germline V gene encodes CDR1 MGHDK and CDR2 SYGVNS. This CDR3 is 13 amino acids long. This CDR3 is CASSEYGGDPQFF. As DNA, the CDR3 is TGTGCCAGCAGTGAATATGGGGGGGATCCACAGTTCTTC.

CDR3 residues: CASSPSVNSGNTIYF. CDR3 bases: TGTGCCAGCAGTCCCTCCGTAAACTCTGGAAACACCATATATTTT. The gene calls are TRBV27 and TRBJ1-3; D ambiguous. The germline V and J ends were trimmed by 5 bases and 0 bases, with 11 bases remaining between them. The CDR3 runs to 15 residues. Looked up from germline, CDR1 is MNHEY and CDR2 is SMNVEV (reference sequence).

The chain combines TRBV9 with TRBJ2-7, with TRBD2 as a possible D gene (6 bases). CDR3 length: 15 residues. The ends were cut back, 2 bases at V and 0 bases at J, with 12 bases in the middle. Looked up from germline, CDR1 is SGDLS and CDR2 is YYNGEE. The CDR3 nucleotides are TGTGCCAGCAGCGTCTCTAGCGAAAGCTCCTACGAGCAGTACTTC. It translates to CASSVSSESSYEQYF.

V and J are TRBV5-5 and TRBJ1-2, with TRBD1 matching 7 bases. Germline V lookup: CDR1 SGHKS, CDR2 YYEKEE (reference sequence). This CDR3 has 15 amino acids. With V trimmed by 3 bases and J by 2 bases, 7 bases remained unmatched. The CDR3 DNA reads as TGTGCCAGCAGCTCTCACAGGGGATCGAACTATGGCTACACCTTC. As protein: CASSSHRGSNYGYTF.

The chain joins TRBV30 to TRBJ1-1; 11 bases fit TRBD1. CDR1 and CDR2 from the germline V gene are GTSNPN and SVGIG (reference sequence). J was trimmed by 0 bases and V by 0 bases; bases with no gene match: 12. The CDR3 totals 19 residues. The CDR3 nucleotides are TGTGCCTGGAGTGTCGCTATAGGACAGGGGGCGGTTATGAACACTGAAGCTTTCTTT. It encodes CAWSVAIGQGAVMNTEAFF.

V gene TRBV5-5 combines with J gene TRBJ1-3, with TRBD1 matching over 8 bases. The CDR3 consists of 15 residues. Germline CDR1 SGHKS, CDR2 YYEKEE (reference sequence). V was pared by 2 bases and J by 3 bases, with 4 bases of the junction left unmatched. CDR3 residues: CASSFGQGGGNTIYF. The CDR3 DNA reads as TGTGCCAGCAGCTTCGGACAGGGAGGTGGAAACACCATATATTTT.

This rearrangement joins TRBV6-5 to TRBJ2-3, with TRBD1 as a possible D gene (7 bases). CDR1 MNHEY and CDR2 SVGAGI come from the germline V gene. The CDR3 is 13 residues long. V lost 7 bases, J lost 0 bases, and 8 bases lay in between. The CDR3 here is CASTGGSTDTQYF. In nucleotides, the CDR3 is TGTGCCAGCACAGGGGGGAGCACAGATACGCAGTATTTT.

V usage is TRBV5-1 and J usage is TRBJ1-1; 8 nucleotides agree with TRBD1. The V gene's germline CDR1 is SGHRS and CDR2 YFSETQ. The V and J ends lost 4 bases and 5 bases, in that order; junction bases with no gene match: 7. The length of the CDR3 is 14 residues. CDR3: CASSLLTGGTEAFF. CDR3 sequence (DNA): TGCGCCAGCAGCCTCCTAACAGGGGGGACTGAAGCTTTCTTT.

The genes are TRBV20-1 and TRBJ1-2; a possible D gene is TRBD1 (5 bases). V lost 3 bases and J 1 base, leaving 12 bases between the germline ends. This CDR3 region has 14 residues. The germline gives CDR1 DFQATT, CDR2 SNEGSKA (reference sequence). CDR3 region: CSASNPGYNYGYTF. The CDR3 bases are TGCAGTGCTAGTAACCCAGGGTATAACTATGGCTACACCTTC.

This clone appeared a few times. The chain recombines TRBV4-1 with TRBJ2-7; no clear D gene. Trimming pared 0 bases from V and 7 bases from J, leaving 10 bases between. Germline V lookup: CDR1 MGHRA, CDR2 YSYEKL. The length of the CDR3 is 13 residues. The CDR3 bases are TGCGCCAGCAGCCAAGAGCCGGGTTGGGAGCAGTACTTC. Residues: CASSQEPGWEQYF.

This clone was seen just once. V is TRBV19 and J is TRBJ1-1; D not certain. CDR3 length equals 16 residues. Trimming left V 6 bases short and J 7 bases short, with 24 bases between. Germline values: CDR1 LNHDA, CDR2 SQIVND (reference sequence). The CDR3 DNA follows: TGTGCCAGTAGGCGGAAGGTTGAGTCACCTCGTATTGAAGCTTTCTTT. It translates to CASRRKVESPRIEAFF.

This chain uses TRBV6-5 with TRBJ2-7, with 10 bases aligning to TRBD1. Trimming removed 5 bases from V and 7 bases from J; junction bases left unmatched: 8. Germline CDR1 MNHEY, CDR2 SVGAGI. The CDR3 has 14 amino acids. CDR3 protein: CASSRDRGSGEQYF. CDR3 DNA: TGTGCCAGCAGTCGGGACAGGGGATCGGGGGAGCAGTACTTC.

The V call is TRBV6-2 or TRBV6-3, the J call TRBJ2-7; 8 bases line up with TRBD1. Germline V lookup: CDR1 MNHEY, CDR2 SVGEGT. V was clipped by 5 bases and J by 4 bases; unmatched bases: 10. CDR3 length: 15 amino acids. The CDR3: CASSLGTGRVYEQYF. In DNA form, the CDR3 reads TGTGCCAGCAGTCTCGGGACAGGCAGGGTGTACGAGCAGTACTTC.

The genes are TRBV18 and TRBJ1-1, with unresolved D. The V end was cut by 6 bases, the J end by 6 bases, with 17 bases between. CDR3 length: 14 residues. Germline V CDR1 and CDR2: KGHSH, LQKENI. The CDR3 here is CASSQNEGFAEAFF. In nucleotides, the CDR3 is TGTGCCAGCTCTCAAAACGAGGGTTTCGCTGAAGCTTTCTTT.

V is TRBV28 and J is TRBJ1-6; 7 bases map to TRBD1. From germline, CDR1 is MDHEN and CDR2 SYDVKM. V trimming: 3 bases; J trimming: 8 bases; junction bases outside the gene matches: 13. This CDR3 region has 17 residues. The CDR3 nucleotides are TGTGCCAGCAGTTTGCAAAATTACAGGGGAAGGGATTCACCCCTCCACTTT. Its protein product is CASSLQNYRGRDSPLHF. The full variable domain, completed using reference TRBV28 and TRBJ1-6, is DVKVTQSSRYLVKRTGEKVFLECVQDMDHENMFWYRQDPGLGLRLIYFSYDVKMKEKGDIPEGYSVSREKKERFSLILESASTNQTSMYLCASSLQNYRGRDSPLHFGNGTRLTVT.

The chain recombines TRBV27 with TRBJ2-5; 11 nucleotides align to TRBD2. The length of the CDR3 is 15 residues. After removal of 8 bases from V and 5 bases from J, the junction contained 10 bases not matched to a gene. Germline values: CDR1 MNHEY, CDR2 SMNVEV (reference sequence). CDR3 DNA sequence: TGTGCCAGCGCCACCAGACTAGCGGGAACGGAGACCCAGTACTTC. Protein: CASATRLAGTETQYF.

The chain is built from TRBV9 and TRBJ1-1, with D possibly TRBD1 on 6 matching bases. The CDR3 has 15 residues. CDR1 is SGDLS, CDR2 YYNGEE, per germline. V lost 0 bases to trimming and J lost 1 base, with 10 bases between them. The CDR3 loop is CASSVGGGGNTEAFF. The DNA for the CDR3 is TGTGCCAGCAGCGTAGGGGGAGGGGGGAACACTGAAGCTTTCTTT.

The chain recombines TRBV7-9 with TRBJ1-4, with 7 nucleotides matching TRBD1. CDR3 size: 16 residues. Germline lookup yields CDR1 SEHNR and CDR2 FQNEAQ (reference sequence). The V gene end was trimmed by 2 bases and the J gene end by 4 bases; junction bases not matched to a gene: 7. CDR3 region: CASSLSEGQINEKLFF. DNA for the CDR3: TGTGCCAGCAGCTTATCAGAGGGACAGATTAATGAAAAACTGTTTTTT.

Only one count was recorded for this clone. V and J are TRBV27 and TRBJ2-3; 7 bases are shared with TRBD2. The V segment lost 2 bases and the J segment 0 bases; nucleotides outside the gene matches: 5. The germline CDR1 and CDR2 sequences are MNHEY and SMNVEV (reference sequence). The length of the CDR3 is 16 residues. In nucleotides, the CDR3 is TGTGCCAGCAGTTTAATCCCTAGCGGTAGCACAGATACGCAGTATTTT. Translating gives CASSLIPSGSTDTQYF.

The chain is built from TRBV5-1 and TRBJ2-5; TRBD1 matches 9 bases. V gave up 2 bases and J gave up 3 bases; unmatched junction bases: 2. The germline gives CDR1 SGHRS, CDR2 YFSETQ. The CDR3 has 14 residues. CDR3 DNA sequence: TGCGCCAGCAGCTTCGGGACAGGGAAAGAGACCCAGTACTTC. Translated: CASSFGTGKETQYF.

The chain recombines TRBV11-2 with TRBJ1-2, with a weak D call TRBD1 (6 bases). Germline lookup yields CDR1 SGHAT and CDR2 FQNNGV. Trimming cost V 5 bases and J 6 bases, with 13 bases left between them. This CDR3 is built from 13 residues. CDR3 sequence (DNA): TGTGCCAGCAGCAAGAGCCCAGGGGATGGCTACACCTTC. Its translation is CASSKSPGDGYTF.